This record looks at one T cell receptor beta chain sequence and its context. Its antigen remains unidentified. The data stem from a study of cytomegalovirus exposure and HLA in healthy donors. General study results and limits: Available immune exposure information was restricted to CMV serostatus only. A later analysis found common viral pathogens apparently linked to several of the most significant clusters. In a later analysis, V- and J-gene trimming of beta chains associated with a DCLRE1C missense variant, replicated independently.

V was trimmed by 2 bases and J by 10 bases, leaving 15 bases between them. Germline V gives CDR1 SQVTM, CDR2 ANQGSEA. This CDR3 has 13 amino acids. PCR used 60 Vbeta primers and 13 Jbeta primers. Per the study methods: Later analysis identified around 85 million unique TCR beta chains, approximately 10 million shared. The data were produced by immunoSEQ multiplex PCR, yet TCRdb's version contains in-frame clones alone and is incomplete. The V and J calls and clone size come from that table; D and trimming were worked out from the DNA. Here the sample spans 95,000 to 150,000 clones, about 74% being singletons.

The sequence was collected from a woman in her forties or fifties in good health and CMV-seropositive. Sample: PBMCs. The chain employs TRBV29-1 and TRBJ1-5; maybe TRBD1 (5 bases). The CDR3 sequence: CSVELRSGGPQHF. The CDR3 DNA sequence: TGCAGCGTTGAACTCAGGAGCGGGGGTCCCCAGCATTTT. The complete variable domain, with remaining parts taken from reference TRBV29-1 and TRBJ1-5, reads SAVISQKPSRDICQRGTSLTIQCQVDSQVTMMFWYRQQPGQSLTLIATANQGSEATYESGFVIDKFPISRPNLTFSTLTVSNMSPEDSSIYLCSVELRSGGPQHFGDGTRLSIL.